One sample yielded the 7 T cell receptor beta chains listed below, sequenced in a study of cytomegalovirus exposure and HLA in healthy donors. The PCR was carried out with 60 Vbeta primers and 13 Jbeta primers. Assay: immunoSEQ multiplex PCR; the TCRdb copy retains only in-frame clones and omits some. The sample shows about 110,000 clones, roughly 13% of them seen only once. Sequences were obtained from PBMCs. These receptors all come from a man in his forties or fifties in good health and CMV-seropositive.

This clone has just a few counts. The V gene is TRBV19, the J gene TRBJ1-5; D is unresolved. Trimming took off 4 bases at V and 1 base at J, with 5 bases between the two ends. The CDR3 length is 13 residues. CDR1 is LNHDA, CDR2 SQIVND, per germline (reference sequence). The CDR3 DNA sequence: TGTGCCAGTAGTACTATCAGCAATCAGCCCCAGCATTTT. This gives the protein CASSTISNQPQHF.

The gene calls are TRBV7-8 and TRBJ2-1; 10 nucleotides agree with TRBD2. Looked up from germline, CDR1 is SGHVS and CDR2 is FQNEAQ. J lost 4 bases, V lost 4 bases, and 7 bases had no gene match. This CDR3 spans 16 amino acids. CDR3 DNA: TGTGCCAGCAGCTCCTTAGCGGGAGGTTCGTACAATGAGCAGTTCTTC. Translating gives CASSSLAGGSYNEQFF.

V gene TRBV9 combines with J gene TRBJ1-2, with 12 bases aligning to TRBD1. This CDR3 has 15 residues. The V gene's germline CDR1 is SGDLS and CDR2 YYNGEE. The V segment lost 4 bases and the J segment 8 bases; nucleotides outside the gene matches: 9. Here the CDR3 reads CASSTFSGTGGGYTF. Written as DNA, the CDR3 is TGTGCCAGCAGCACCTTTTCCGGGACAGGGGGCGGCTACACCTTC. Combining the CDR3 with reference TRBV9 and TRBJ1-2 gives the whole variable domain DSGVTQTPKHLITATGQRVTLRCSPRSGDLSVYWYQQSLDQGLQFLIQYYNGEERAKGNILERFSAQQFPDLHSELNLSSLELGDSALYFCASSTFSGTGGGYTFGSGTRLTVV.

The chain carries TRBV7-9 and TRBJ2-5; weak D call: TRBD2 (7 bases). The ends were cut back, 4 bases at V and 4 bases at J, with 22 bases in the middle. The V gene's germline CDR1 is SEHNR and CDR2 FQNEAQ (reference sequence). There are 17 residues in the CDR3. CDR3 DNA: TGTGCCAGCAGCTCTTCCTCCCTGGGGGGGGCTTCAGAGACCCAGTACTTC. It specifies CASSSSSLGGASETQYF. Using reference TRBV7-9 and TRBJ2-5 for the parts outside the CDR3, the full variable domain is DTGVSQNPRHKITKRGQNVTFRCDPISEHNRLYWYRQTLGQGPEFLTYFQNEAQLEKSRLLSDRFSAERPKGSFSTLEIQRTEQGDSAMYLCASSSSSLGGASETQYFGPGTRLLVL.

This clone was seen a single time. This rearrangement joins TRBV5-1 to TRBJ2-5; the match to TRBD1 covers 12 bases. V gave up 0 bases and J gave up 4 bases; unmatched junction bases: 1. This CDR3 is built from 15 residues. Germline CDR1 SGHRS, CDR2 YFSETQ. CDR3 nucleotides: TGCGCCAGCAGCTTGGGGGACAGGGGGCGAGAGACCCAGTACTTC. Protein product: CASSLGDRGRETQYF.

The chain is built from TRBV5-8 and TRBJ2-7, with 15 bases fitting TRBD2. Trimming at V came to 0 bases and at J to 0 bases, leaving 7 bases not matched to a gene. The CDR3 is made up of 19 amino acids. CDR1 is SGHTS, CDR2 YDEGEE, per germline. The CDR3 DNA reads TGTGCCAGCAGCTTGGCCGGAGGACTAGCGGGAGGGAGCTCCTACGAGCAGTACTTC. Amino acid sequence: CASSLAGGLAGGSSYEQYF.

The chain links TRBV4-3 to TRBJ1-2; possible D gene TRBD1, 6 bases. V lost 1 base and J lost 7, with 13 bases in between. CDR3 size: 14 residues. Germline CDR1 reads LGHNA; CDR2 reads YSLEER. CDR3 loop: CASSQGSQGIGYTF. The CDR3 nucleotides are TGCGCCAGCAGCCAAGGCTCCCAGGGGATTGGCTACACCTTC.